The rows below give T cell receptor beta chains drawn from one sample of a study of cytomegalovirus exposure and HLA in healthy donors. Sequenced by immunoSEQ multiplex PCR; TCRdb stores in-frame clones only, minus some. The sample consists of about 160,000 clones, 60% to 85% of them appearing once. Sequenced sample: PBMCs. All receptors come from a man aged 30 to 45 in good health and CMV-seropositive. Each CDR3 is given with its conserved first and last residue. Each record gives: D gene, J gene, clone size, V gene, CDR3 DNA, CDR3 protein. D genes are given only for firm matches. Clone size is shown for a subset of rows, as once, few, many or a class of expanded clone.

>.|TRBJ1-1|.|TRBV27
TGTGCCAGCAGCCCAACGGGGGCTGAAGCTTTCTTT
CASSPTGAEAFF
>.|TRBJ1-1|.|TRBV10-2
TGCGCCAGCAGTGAAACTGAATGGACTGAAGCTTTCTTT
CASSETEWTEAFF
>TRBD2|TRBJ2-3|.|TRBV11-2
TGTGCCAGCAGCCCGACTAGCGCCACGGATACGCAGTATTTT
CASSPTSATDTQYF
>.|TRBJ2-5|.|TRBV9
TGTGCCAGCACCGAGGCTGGAGGGGAGTCTGGAGAGACCCAGTACTTC
CASTEAGGESGETQYF
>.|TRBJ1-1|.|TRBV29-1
TGCAGCGTGGGACAAAACACTGAAGCTTTCTTT
CSVGQNTEAFF
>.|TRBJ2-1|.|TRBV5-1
TGCGCCAGCAGCTTGGACAGTTTGAATGAGCAGTTCTTC
CASSLDSLNEQFF
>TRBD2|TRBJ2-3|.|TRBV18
TGTGCCAGCTCACCTATCAGCGGGGGGACCACAGATACGCAGTATTTT
CASSPISGGTTDTQYF
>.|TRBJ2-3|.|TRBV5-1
TGCGCCAGCAGCTTGGTTTCGGCGGGGAGGTCAGATACGCAGTATTTT
CASSLVSAGRSDTQYF
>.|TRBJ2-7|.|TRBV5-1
TGCGCCAGCAGCTTGAACAGGGTCTACGAGCAGTACTTC
CASSLNRVYEQYF
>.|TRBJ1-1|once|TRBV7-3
TGTGCCAGCAGCCTACAGGGTGGGAACACTGAAGCTTTCTTT
CASSLQGGNTEAFF
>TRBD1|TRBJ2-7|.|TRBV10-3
TGTGCCATCAGCCCGGGACAGGGGTACGAGCAGTACTTC
CAISPGQGYEQYF
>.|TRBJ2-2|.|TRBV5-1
TGCGCCAGCAGCTTGGAAACGACAAGAAACACCGGGGAGCTGTTTTTT
CASSLETTRNTGELFF
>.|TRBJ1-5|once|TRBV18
TGTGCCAGCTCACCACTAGACAATCAGCCCCAGCATTTT
CASSPLDNQPQHF
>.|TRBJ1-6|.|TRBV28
TGTGCCAGCAGTTTTGGGCAGGGGAATAATTCACCCCTCCACTTT
CASSFGQGNNSPLHF
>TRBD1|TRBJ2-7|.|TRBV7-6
TGTGCCAGCAGCCCCTCCGGGACAGGGGGAGGGGAGCAGTACTTC
CASSPSGTGGGEQYF
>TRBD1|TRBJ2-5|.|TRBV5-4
TGTGCCAGCAGCCAGGGACAGGGGGAAGAGACCCAGTACTTC
CASSQGQGEETQYF
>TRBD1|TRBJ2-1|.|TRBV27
TGTGCCAGCAGTTTGAACACAGGGGTAGATGAGCAGTTCTTC
CASSLNTGVDEQFF